This T cell receptor (beta chain) was captured by sequencing in a study of identical twins. The study, taken as a whole, reports: Those out-of-frame alpha sequences shared by twins showed an excess of low generation probability. Weaker excess sharing between twins was seen in beta out-of-frame sequences. Reduced insertions were recorded for abundant cord blood beta clonotypes, with no such pattern in memory repertoires.

The germline V and J ends were trimmed by 7 bases and 0 bases, with 13 bases remaining between them. The germline V gene encodes CDR1 MNHNS and CDR2 SASEGT. CDR3 length: 15 residues. The donors were all healthy and Caucasian. This clonotype has only one observation. As yet, its antigen is unknown. TCRdb fed the 5' RACE reads into MiXCR, producing one record per CDR3 protein. The sample lists around 470,000 distinct CDR3 sequences; 14% were seen once. This sample was shared with a second study, whose subject was yellow fever vaccine responses in identical twins.

The chain combines TRBV6-1 with TRBJ1-5; D call uncertain. The TCR was taken from a woman aged 18-29 years in good health. The specimen was CD4+ T cells sorted from blood. The chain's CDR3 is CASTGGRNSNQPQHF. The CDR3 nucleotides are TGTGCCAGCACGGGAGGGAGAAATAGCAATCAGCCCCAGCATTTT.